This paragraph covers one T cell receptor beta chain sequence. Germline CDR1 reads MNHNS; CDR2 reads SASEGT. The CDR3 loop spans 13 amino acids. V lost 3 bases to trimming and J lost 6 bases, with 9 bases between them. The sample comes from a study of cytomegalovirus exposure and HLA in healthy donors. TCRdb keeps only in-frame clones here, not all; method: immunoSEQ multiplex PCR. The table shows around 100,000 clones, with roughly 85% occurring only once. This TCR came from a man aged 18 to 29 in good health and CMV-seropositive. The sequenced sample was PBMCs. This chain uses TRBV6-1 with TRBJ1-5; possibly TRBD1 for D (5 bases). The CDR3 DNA reads as TGTGCCAGCAGTGACCAGGGAATTCAGCCCCAGCATTTT. It specifies CASSDQGIQPQHF.